The 29 T cell receptor beta chains below all came from one sample that was sequenced in a study of control samples from healthy donors and cancer patients. The data were produced by immunoSEQ multiplex PCR, yet TCRdb's version contains in-frame clones alone and is incomplete. The table has about 94,000 clones, roughly nine tenths seen once. Sequencing used blood. The receptors come from a woman aged 18-29 years in good health.

This sequence joins TRBV7-3 and TRBJ2-1; perhaps TRBD2 as D (7 bases). Trimming cost V 2 bases and J 6 bases, with 11 bases left between them. The CDR3 contains 14 residues. CDR1 is SGHTA and CDR2 is FQGTGA in the germline V gene. DNA for the CDR3: TGTGCCAGCAGCTTAGCGGGGGCCTCCAATGAGCAGTTCTTC. It encodes CASSLAGASNEQFF.

V is TRBV13 and J is TRBJ2-7, with D perhaps TRBD2 (6 bases). The ends were cut back, 0 bases at V and 4 bases at J, with 16 bases in the middle. Germline V gene lookup returns CDR1 PRHDT and CDR2 FYEKMQ (reference sequence). The CDR3 length is 16 residues. The chain's CDR3 is CASSLGGRGTTYEQYF. The CDR3 DNA reads as TGTGCCAGCAGCTTAGGAGGGCGGGGAACTACATACGAGCAGTACTTC.

The V and J genes are TRBV6-5 and TRBJ1-2; unclear D gene. V was clipped by 4 bases and J by 8 bases, with 8 bases between them. In germline, CDR1 is MNHEY, CDR2 SVGAGI. CDR3 length: 11 residues. The CDR3 region is CASSSRRGYTF. CDR3 bases: TGTGCCAGCAGTTCTCGTCGAGGCTACACCTTC.

The V gene is TRBV13, the J gene TRBJ1-3; D is ambiguous. V gave up 6 bases and J gave up 4 bases, with 7 bases separating them. Germline loops: CDR1 PRHDT, CDR2 FYEKMQ (reference sequence). This CDR3 spans 12 amino acids. CDR3 sequence: CASRFGGNTIYF. CDR3 in DNA: TGTGCCAGCAGATTCGGGGGAAACACCATATATTTT.

V gene TRBV11-2 combines with J gene TRBJ2-7; 9 nucleotides agree with TRBD1. Germline CDR1 and CDR2: SGHAT and FQNNGV. The CDR3 contains 15 residues. J gave up 0 bases and V 3 bases, and 3 bases lay outside the gene matches. Written as DNA, the CDR3 is TGTGCCAGCAGCTTCGGGACAGGGTTCTCCTACGAGCAGTACTTC. Protein sequence: CASSFGTGFSYEQYF.

Worth noting for this clone: The sample has other DNA sequences that encode this CDR3 too. This chain's CDR3 is CASSYSGGSYEQYF. The CDR3 DNA reads TGTGCCAGCAGTTACTCAGGGGGGTCCTACGAGCAGTACTTC. This chain links TRBV6-5 with TRBJ2-7; D possibly uses TRBD1 or TRBD2 (6 bases each). Trimming removed 0 bases at V and 1 base at J, with 7 bases between. Germline CDR1 and CDR2: MNHEY and SVGAGI. The CDR3 is 14 amino acids.

The V gene is TRBV27, the J gene TRBJ1-1; a weak D match, TRBD1 (5 bases). CDR3 length equals 14 residues. Germline assignment: CDR1 MNHEY and CDR2 SMNVEV (reference sequence). V lost 8 bases to trimming and J lost 0 bases, with 13 bases between them. The CDR3 coding sequence is TGTGCCAGCGCGGGCCGGGACTTGAACACTGAAGCTTTCTTT. Amino acids: CASAGRDLNTEAFF.

This clone was seen only once. The J gene is TRBJ1-2, the V gene TRBV7-9; D might be TRBD1 (5 bases). Trimming removed 4 bases from V and 5 bases from J, with 14 bases in between. Germline CDR1 is SEHNR and CDR2 is FQNEAQ (reference sequence). The CDR3 has 14 amino acids. CDR3 protein: CASSSTSGGYGYTF. In DNA form, the CDR3 reads TGTGCCAGCAGCTCTACCTCGGGGGGGTATGGCTACACCTTC. Together with reference TRBV7-9 and TRBJ1-2, the CDR3 gives the full variable domain: DTGVSQNPRHKITKRGQNVTFRCDPISEHNRLYWYRQTLGQGPEFLTYFQNEAQLEKSRLLSDRFSAERPKGSFSTLEIQRTEQGDSAMYLCASSSTSGGYGYTFGSGTRLTVV.

This chain links TRBV2 with TRBJ1-5, with TRBD1 matching 8 bases. The junction had 6 bases not matched to a gene; V was cut back by 7 bases and J by 7 bases. This CDR3 region has 13 residues. Germline assignment: CDR1 SNHLY and CDR2 FYNNEI. The DNA for the CDR3 is TGTGCCAGCACAGGGGGCGGTCGGCAGCCCCAGCATTTT. Translation: CASTGGGRQPQHF.

This chain connects TRBV5-5 to TRBJ1-3; D possibly corresponds to TRBD1 (6 bases). The V and J ends lost 1 base and 0 bases respectively, with 11 bases between them. CDR1 and CDR2 (germline): SGHKS, YYEKEE (reference sequence). This CDR3 has 16 amino acids. This CDR3 is CASSLQGSISGNTIYF. CDR3 bases: TGTGCCAGCAGCTTGCAGGGGTCTATCTCTGGAAACACCATATATTTT.

This clone was observed a few times. The V gene is TRBV28, the J gene TRBJ1-4; D gene ambiguous. Germline assignment: CDR1 MDHEN and CDR2 SYDVKM. Trimming left V 1 base short and J 8 bases short, with 11 bases between. The CDR3 has 14 residues. The CDR3 bases are TGTGCCAGCAGTTTATCCCAATTGGGGGAAAAACTGTTTTTT. This translates into CASSLSQLGEKLFF.

The CDR3 DNA reads TGTGCCAGCAGCTTTGTACTAGCCGGGAGGAATGAGCAGTTCTTC. Translation gives CASSFVLAGRNEQFF. This chain uses TRBV11-1 with TRBJ2-1; 7 positions match TRBD2. CDR1 is SGHAT, CDR2 FQDESV, per germline (reference sequence). The ends lost 3 bases at V and 7 bases at J; junction bases unmatched: 9. The CDR3 runs to 15 residues. The variable domain in full, completed from reference TRBV11-1 and TRBJ2-1, reads EAEVAQSPRYKITEKSQAVAFWCDPISGHATLYWYRQILGQGPELLVQFQDESVVDDSQLPKDRFSAERLKGVDSTLKIQPAELGDSAMYLCASSFVLAGRNEQFFGPGTRLTVL.

The chain is built from TRBV9 and TRBJ1-1, with a tentative D call TRBD1 (6 bases). Trimming pared 0 bases from V and 8 bases from J, leaving 11 bases between. This CDR3 is 13 amino acids long. Germline CDR1 SGDLS, CDR2 YYNGEE. CDR3: CASSVVGTREAFF. As DNA, the CDR3 is TGTGCCAGCAGCGTAGTAGGGACAAGAGAAGCTTTCTTT.

V and J are TRBV27 and TRBJ2-1; 8 bases are shared with TRBD2. The CDR3 loop spans 15 amino acids. Germline-derived CDR1 and CDR2 are MNHEY and SMNVEV (reference sequence). Germline trimming cut 9 bases from V and 2 bases from J; bases unmatched to any gene: 9. The CDR3 is CASRPGGQAYNEQFF. As DNA, the CDR3 is TGTGCCAGTCGCCCGGGGGGGCAGGCCTACAATGAGCAGTTCTTC.

The V gene is TRBV7-2, the J gene TRBJ2-5, with D possibly being TRBD1 (6 bases). Trimming took off 7 bases at V and 5 bases at J, with 26 bases between the two ends. Germline loops: CDR1 SGHTA, CDR2 FQGNSA. This CDR3 has 17 residues. The CDR3 nucleotides read TGTGCCAGCATTAACTATAGGCTTCAGGGGCGTGGGGAGACCCAGTACTTC. Translation: CASINYRLQGRGETQYF.

This clone was observed a single time. This chain joins TRBV5-1 and TRBJ2-7, with 12 bases aligning to TRBD1. V dropped 4 bases and J dropped 7; count of bases not matched to a gene: 6. The CDR3 runs to 14 residues. In germline, CDR1 is SGHRS, CDR2 YFSETQ. Written as DNA, the CDR3 is TGCGCCAGCAGCCCGGGACAGGGGGCGCGTGAGCAGTACTTC. Its translation: CASSPGQGAREQYF. Full variable domain (missing parts from reference TRBV5-1 and TRBJ2-7): KAGVTQTPRYLIKTRGQQVTLSCSPISGHRSVSWYQQTPGQGLQFLFEYFSETQRNKGNFPGRFSGRQFSNSRSEMNVSTLELGDSALYLCASSPGQGAREQYFGPGTRLTVT.

The J gene is TRBJ1-1, the V gene TRBV4-2; D is ambiguous. The CDR3 consists of 15 residues. Germline assignment: CDR1 LGHNA and CDR2 YNFKEQ. V was pared by 0 bases and J by 6 bases, with 14 bases between. The CDR3 spells CASSQDILVSPEAFF. CDR3 nucleotide sequence: TGTGCCAGCAGCCAAGATATCCTCGTAAGCCCTGAAGCTTTCTTT.

The rearrangement links TRBV6-4 to TRBJ2-1, with 7 bases lining up with TRBD2. With V trimmed by 5 bases and J by 4 bases, 8 bases remained unmatched. The CDR3 is made up of 15 amino acids. CDR1 and CDR2 from the germline V gene are MRHNA and SNTAGT. The CDR3 DNA is TGTGCCAGCAGTCAGCAGGGAGGGGATTACAATGAGCAGTTCTTC. Encoded protein: CASSQQGGDYNEQFF.

V usage is TRBV12-5 and J usage is TRBJ2-1; 7 nucleotides align to TRBD2. The germline gives CDR1 LGHNT, CDR2 FRNRAP. This CDR3 has 16 amino acids. V lost 0 bases to trimming and J lost 7 bases; unmatched junction nucleotides: 9. CDR3 loop: CASGLVLGRGLNEQFF. The CDR3 bases are TGTGCTAGTGGTTTGGTACTCGGGCGGGGGTTAAATGAGCAGTTCTTC.

This sequence joins TRBV3-1 (or the pseudogene TRBV3-2) and TRBJ1-2, with a tentative D call TRBD1 (5 bases). The V gene lost 1 base and the J gene lost 6 bases, with 15 bases spanning the gap. CDR1 LGHDT and CDR2 YNNKEL come from the germline V gene (reference sequence). The CDR3 covers 15 residues. The CDR3 coding sequence is TGTGCCAGCAGCCAAGCGGGGCAGTTCACGAATGGCTACACCTTC. The encoded protein is CASSQAGQFTNGYTF.

The sample holds one count of this clone. V is TRBV24-1 and J is TRBJ1-1, with a tentative D call TRBD1 (6 bases). Germline CDR1 KGHDR, CDR2 SFDVKD. The CDR3 is 12 residues long. V lost 9 bases to trimming and J lost 5 bases, with 12 bases between them. The CDR3 sequence is CATEGGRTEAFF. CDR3 nucleotides: TGTGCCACCGAAGGGGGACGGACTGAAGCTTTCTTT.

The count of this clone is one. This chain links TRBV5-6 with TRBJ2-7, with D unclear. With 7 bases removed from V and 6 bases from J, the gap between germline ends came to 11 bases. This CDR3 is built from 11 residues. Per the germline V gene, CDR1 is SGHDT and CDR2 is YYEEEE. CDR3 in DNA: TGTGCCAGCGCACACAGTTCCGAGCAGTACTTC. Its translation is CASAHSSEQYF.

The chain uses TRBV5-1 and TRBJ1-2, with TRBD1 matching 7 bases. Germline V CDR1 and CDR2: SGHRS, YFSETQ. The CDR3 totals 16 residues. J gave up 3 bases and V 0 bases, and 8 bases lay outside the gene matches. DNA for the CDR3: TGCGCCAGCAGCTTGGCAGGGGGACCCGGGGACTATGGCTACACCTTC. Amino acids: CASSLAGGPGDYGYTF.

This chain joins TRBV7-9 and TRBJ2-6; tentatively, D is TRBD1 or TRBD2 (5 bases each). Between the trimmed V and J ends, which lost 6 bases and 0 bases, there was a span of 15 bases. CDR3 size: 17 residues. Germline V gene data show CDR1 as SEHNR and CDR2 as FQNEAQ (reference sequence). CDR3 loop: CASRPGTVFSGANVLTF. CDR3 DNA sequence: TGTGCCAGCAGGCCCGGGACGGTATTCTCTGGGGCCAACGTCCTGACTTTC. The variable domain in full, completed from reference TRBV7-9 and TRBJ2-6, reads DTGVSQNPRHKITKRGQNVTFRCDPISEHNRLYWYRQTLGQGPEFLTYFQNEAQLEKSRLLSDRFSAERPKGSFSTLEIQRTEQGDSAMYLCASRPGTVFSGANVLTFGAGSRLTVL.

This chain connects TRBV3-1 (or the pseudogene TRBV3-2) to TRBJ2-7; 7 bases are a match to TRBD2. Germline CDR1 LGHDT, CDR2 YNNKEL (reference sequence). Trimming at V came to 0 bases and at J to 3 bases, leaving 17 bases not matched to a gene. This CDR3 contains 19 residues. DNA of the CDR3: TGTGCCAGCAGCCAAGATCCCGGCACGGGGGGTTTCTATCTCTACGAGCAGTACTTC. Protein sequence: CASSQDPGTGGFYLYEQYF.

The chain recombines TRBV4-2 with TRBJ2-1; 7 bases match TRBD2. From germline, CDR1 is LGHNA and CDR2 YNFKEQ. This CDR3 has 16 amino acids. V shed 4 bases and J 4 bases; nucleotides not matched to a gene: 10. The CDR3 reads CASSPTGSGDYNEQFF. Here the CDR3 DNA reads TGTGCCAGCAGCCCCACGGGGAGCGGGGATTACAATGAGCAGTTCTTC.

In regard to this clone: A junction end diverges from the germline sequence, so it may reflect a read error. J is TRBJ1-3 and V is TRBV5-6; D is unclear. The CDR3 is 15 residues long. Germline lookup yields CDR1 SGHDT and CDR2 YYEEEE. CDR3 sequence: CASSSDLRSRNTIYF. The CDR3 DNA follows: TGTGCCAGCAGCTCCGATCTGCGCTCTAGAAACACCATATATTTT.

This clone occurred a few times. Additional DNA sequences in this sample encode the identical CDR3. The V call is TRBV9, the J call TRBJ2-6; D gene uncertain. Trimming took off 0 bases at V and 0 bases at J, with 4 bases between the two ends. CDR1 is SGDLS and CDR2 is YYNGEE in the germline V gene. The CDR3 extends over 15 amino acids. Here the CDR3 DNA reads TGTGCCAGCAGCGTAGGAGGCTCTGGGGCCAACGTCCTGACTTTC. It is translated as CASSVGGSGANVLTF.

The chain couples TRBV4-1 to TRBJ1-5; D not certain. In germline, CDR1 is MGHRA, CDR2 YSYEKL. CDR3 length equals 13 residues. V was clipped by 5 bases and J by 5 bases, with 10 bases between them. CDR3 loop: CASSTTGYQPQHF. The CDR3 nucleotides read TGCGCCAGCAGCACAACGGGTTATCAGCCCCAGCATTTT.